This T cell receptor beta chain was sequenced in a study of T-cell memory formation after mild COVID-19. Details on this clonotype: Its antigen is not identified.

Findings and caveats of the study: Clones shrinking between day 15 and 85 showed a balanced CD4/CD8 split, and those that grew later tilted toward CD4+. Most CD4+ clones that shrank were in CM and EM, while CD8+ ones turned up in EMRA. Confirmation of SARS-CoV-2 specificity was lacking for second-wave clones peaking day 37.

Germline CDR1 reads SGHRS; CDR2 reads YFSETQ. V was pared by 1 base and J by 5 bases, with 7 bases of the junction left unmatched. This CDR3 spans 16 amino acids. MiXCR, applied by TCRdb to the 5' RACE reads, yields one record per CDR3 protein. The repertoire holds more than 350,000 distinct CDR3 sequences, 20% to 25% seen once, with around 13% in the top ten. The chain couples TRBV5-1 to TRBJ2-1; 9 bases agree with TRBD2. The sequence was collected from an adult woman who had mild COVID-19 (a few samples of this study predate the infection). Cell type and time point are not known. The sample consisted of PBMCs or a T cell subset sorted from them (not recorded which). The CDR3 DNA follows: TGCGCCAGCAGCTTGTCAATGGGACTAGCAGACAATGAGCAGTTCTTC. Translation gives CASSLSMGLADNEQFF.